Following are 20 T cell receptor beta chains from one sample sequenced in a study of blood T cell repertoires in COVID-19. Produced via immunoSEQ multiplex PCR; TCRdb's table is partial and in-frame only. The repertoire holds about 100,000 clones, with 75% to 90% as singletons. The material sequenced was peripheral blood. These receptor sequences come from an elderly woman with acute or convalescent COVID-19.

This clone was detected a few times. This rearrangement joins TRBV6-5 to TRBJ1-2; 7 bases align to TRBD1. The CDR3 is 13 amino acids. V shed 8 bases and J 3 bases; nucleotides not matched to a gene: 6. Germline CDR1 reads MNHEY; CDR2 reads SVGAGI. CDR3 loop: CASAFDRDYGYTF. Written as DNA, the CDR3 is TGTGCCAGCGCTTTCGACAGGGACTATGGCTACACCTTC.

The chain uses TRBV27 and TRBJ1-2; perhaps TRBD1 as D (6 bases). The CDR3 has 14 amino acids. Per germline, CDR1 MNHEY and CDR2 SMNVEV (reference sequence). V was clipped by 2 bases and J by 2 bases, with 9 bases between them. In nucleotides, the CDR3 is TGTGCCAGCAGTTTAAGGGGGACCAACTATGGCTACACCTTC. Residues: CASSLRGTNYGYTF.

The rearrangement uses TRBV6-6 and TRBJ1-5; TRBD1 is a possible D gene (5 bases). The CDR3 has 16 amino acids. Germline CDR1 and CDR2: MNHNY and SVGAGI (reference sequence). The V end was cut by 4 bases, the J end by 2 bases, with 15 bases between. CDR3 bases: TGTGCCAGCAGTTCCCAACAGGTACGGGGCAATCAGCCCCAGCATTTT. Its protein is CASSSQQVRGNQPQHF.

The count of this clone is one. The chain recombines TRBV10-3 with TRBJ2-7; the D is unclear. This CDR3 is built from 15 residues. V lost 2 bases and J 2 bases, leaving 13 bases between the germline ends. The germline V gene has CDR1 ENHRY and CDR2 SYGVKD. In nucleotides, the CDR3 is TGTGCCATCAGTGAGCAGCCAGGAACAACCTACGAGCAGTACTTC. As protein: CAISEQPGTTYEQYF.

The rearrangement uses TRBV7-8 and TRBJ1-4, with TRBD1 as a possible D gene (5 bases). This CDR3 contains 15 residues. Germline CDR1 is SGHVS and CDR2 is FQNEAQ. With 1 base removed from V and 7 bases from J, the gap between germline ends came to 13 bases. This CDR3 reads CASSLETQGSEKLFF. CDR3 nucleotides: TGTGCCAGCAGCTTAGAAACTCAGGGTTCTGAAAAACTGTTTTTT. The variable domain in full, completed from reference TRBV7-8 and TRBJ1-4, reads GAGVSQSPRYKVAKRGQDVALRCDPISGHVSLFWYQQALGQGPEFLTYFQNEAQLDKSGLPSDRFFAERPEGSVSTLKIQRTQQEDSAVYLCASSLETQGSEKLFFGSGTQLSVL.

This clone was found once. V gene TRBV20-1 combines with J gene TRBJ2-4; D unresolved. Between the trimmed V and J ends, which lost 2 bases and 6 bases, there was a span of 5 bases. CDR3 size: 11 residues. Germline lookup yields CDR1 DFQATT and CDR2 SNEGSKA (reference sequence). The CDR3 coding sequence is TGCAGTGCTAGAACGGGAAACATTCAGTACTTC. Residues: CSARTGNIQYF.

The chain joins TRBV19 to TRBJ1-2, with TRBD1 identical over 8 bases. Trimming removed 3 bases from V and 8 bases from J; junction bases left unmatched: 5. Germline CDR1 is LNHDA and CDR2 is SQIVND (reference sequence). The CDR3 runs to 13 residues. CDR3 amino acids: CASSISRQGGYTF. Here the CDR3 DNA reads TGTGCCAGTAGTATCTCGAGACAGGGGGGCTACACCTTC.

This chain connects TRBV5-1 to TRBJ1-5, with D possibly being TRBD1 (6 bases). The CDR3 sequence is 15 residues long. Trimming cost V 0 bases and J 0 bases, with 7 bases left between them. Germline V gene data show CDR1 as SGHRS and CDR2 as YFSETQ. In DNA, the CDR3 is TGCGCCAGCAGCTTGGGGACAGATAGCAATCAGCCCCAGCATTTT. Protein: CASSLGTDSNQPQHF. The whole variable domain, filled in from reference TRBV5-1 and TRBJ1-5, reads KAGVTQTPRYLIKTRGQQVTLSCSPISGHRSVSWYQQTPGQGLQFLFEYFSETQRNKGNFPGRFSGRQFSNSRSEMNVSTLELGDSALYLCASSLGTDSNQPQHFGDGTRLSIL.

The CDR3 is CASSSQKGLNQETQYF. The CDR3 DNA is TGTGCCAGCAGCTCTCAAAAGGGACTAAATCAAGAGACCCAGTACTTC. The chain is built from TRBV7-6 and TRBJ2-5; 7 bases are shared with TRBD2. The germline V gene encodes CDR1 SGHVS and CDR2 FNYEAQ. The CDR3 length is 16 residues. The V and J ends lost 4 bases and 2 bases, in that order; junction bases with no gene match: 10.

This clone showed up just a few times. The chain links TRBV10-3 to TRBJ2-7, with D perhaps matching TRBD1 (6 bases). Germline V gene data show CDR1 as ENHRY and CDR2 as SYGVKD. Trimming removed 6 bases from V and 7 bases from J, with 10 bases in between. The CDR3 covers 11 residues. The CDR3 spells CAIRVTGEQYF. For the CDR3, the DNA is TGTGCCATCAGAGTCACAGGGGAGCAGTACTTC.

The chain combines TRBV11-2 with TRBJ2-7; a weak D match, TRBD2 (7 bases). This CDR3 spans 15 amino acids. Germline V lookup: CDR1 SGHAT, CDR2 FQNNGV. V shed 4 bases and J shed 0 bases, with 13 bases lying between them. In DNA form, the CDR3 reads TGTGCCAGCAGCTCACAAGGGGGGGGCTCCTACGAGCAGTACTTC. This codes for CASSSQGGGSYEQYF.

The table lists this clone with a count of one. The chain links TRBV28 to TRBJ1-6; 8 bases map to TRBD1. J gave up 10 bases and V 4 bases, and 9 bases lay outside the gene matches. In germline, CDR1 is MDHEN, CDR2 SYDVKM. The CDR3 is 15 amino acids. CDR3 region: CASSSPRTGNSPLHF. The CDR3 DNA is TGTGCCAGCAGTTCTCCCCGGACAGGGAACTCACCCCTCCACTTT.

The rearrangement uses TRBV4-1 and TRBJ2-7, with 9 bases identical to TRBD2. The CDR3 spans 15 residues. J lost 4 bases, V lost 4 bases, and 8 bases had no gene match. Per the germline V gene, CDR1 is MGHRA and CDR2 is YSYEKL. CDR3 sequence reads: CASSPQGGGVYEQYF. The DNA for the CDR3 is TGCGCCAGCAGCCCCCAGGGCGGGGGGGTTTACGAGCAGTACTTC.

The rearrangement joins TRBV13 to TRBJ2-7, with D maybe TRBD1 (6 bases). Between the trimmed V and J ends, which lost 5 bases and 4 bases, there was a span of 15 bases. Germline-derived CDR1 and CDR2 are PRHDT and FYEKMQ (reference sequence). The CDR3 covers 14 residues. CDR3 sequence: CASSLMGARYEQYF. The CDR3 bases are TGTGCCAGCAGCCTTATGGGGGCGAGGTACGAGCAGTACTTC.

The chain uses TRBV6-5 and TRBJ1-5; 10 bases match TRBD1. CDR3 length: 13 residues. After removal of 6 bases from V and 7 bases from J, the junction contained 3 bases not matched to a gene. CDR1 is MNHEY, CDR2 SVGAGI, per germline. DNA for the CDR3: TGTGCCAGCAGAGGACAGGGGGACCAGCCCCAGCATTTT. This encodes CASRGQGDQPQHF.

The gene calls are TRBV18 and TRBJ1-1; D is possibly TRBD1 (6 bases). Germline lookup yields CDR1 KGHSH and CDR2 LQKENI. V lost 5 bases and J 3 bases, leaving 13 bases between the germline ends. The CDR3 is 14 residues long. CDR3 protein: CASSRLSGDTEAFF. In DNA form, the CDR3 reads TGTGCCAGCTCAAGATTGTCAGGGGACACTGAAGCTTTCTTT.

The V call is TRBV12-3 or TRBV12-4, the J call TRBJ1-2; D gene uncertain. Trimming stripped 3 bases from V and 5 bases from J, with 7 bases between. There are 12 residues in the CDR3. The CDR3 region is CASSFGSYGYTF. CDR3 in DNA: TGTGCCAGCAGTTTTGGCAGTTATGGCTACACCTTC.

The chain joins TRBV7-2 to TRBJ1-5; D is possibly TRBD1 (5 bases). The CDR3 has 13 residues. Looked up from germline, CDR1 is SGHTA and CDR2 is FQGNSA. The V and J ends lost 2 bases and 8 bases respectively, with 10 bases between them. The CDR3 sequence: CASSLQAGEPQHF. The DNA of the CDR3 is TGTGCCAGCAGCTTACAGGCGGGGGAGCCCCAGCATTTT.

The chain recombines TRBV25-1 with TRBJ1-2; TRBD1 matches 9 bases. Trimming took 8 bases from V and 5 from J; bases not matched to a gene: 6. The length of the CDR3 is 13 residues. Germline V gene sequence: CDR1 MGHDK, CDR2 SYGVNS. CDR3 sequence reads: CASRGDRVYGYTF. CDR3 nucleotides: TGTGCCAGCCGAGGGGACAGGGTTTATGGCTACACCTTC.

This clone came up once. The V gene is TRBV11-2, the J gene TRBJ1-4; 7 nucleotides agree with TRBD1. The germline CDR1 and CDR2 sequences are SGHAT and FQNNGV. There are 14 residues in the CDR3. The trim removed 5 bases at V and 12 bases at J, leaving 12 bases unmatched. In nucleotides, the CDR3 is TGTGCCAGCAGCCCCCAGACAGGGTTGGTGGAACTGTTTTTT. Translation gives CASSPQTGLVELFF.